This TCR beta chain comes out of a study of cytomegalovirus exposure and HLA in healthy donors. Findings of the study overall: It was assumed in the presence/absence analyses that sequencing depth was roughly uniform across donors. For most TCR beta V segments, an earlier analysis put the productive rate at about 87% or about 30% of the time. TCR sequences were mostly rare, though some public TCRs occurred in many donors.

It was healthy bone marrow donors who served as donors. Worth noting for this clone: The antigen is undetermined.

The CDR3 totals 17 residues. CDR1 and CDR2 (germline): SGHVS, FQNEAQ. V trimming: 4 bases; J trimming: 0 bases; junction bases outside the gene matches: 6. This PCR relied on a set of 60 Vbeta primers and 13 Jbeta primers. The method was immunoSEQ multiplex PCR; TCRdb's version includes in-frame clones alone and lacks a portion of them. Seen here are 150,000 to 200,000 clones, 75% observed once, and the top ten hold 7.7%. The source material was PBMCs. This receptor was identified in a woman in her 40s in good health and CMV-seropositive. The chain recombines TRBV7-8 with TRBJ2-6, with 7 bases that match TRBD2. CDR3 loop: CASSSRGGNSGANVLTF. CDR3 DNA sequence: TGTGCCAGCAGCTCAAGGGGAGGGAACTCTGGGGCCAACGTCCTGACTTTC.